These T cell receptor beta chains were read from a single sample in a study of OX40 agonist ivuxolimab in advanced cancers. The protocol was immunoSEQ multiplex PCR, while the TCRdb copy is restricted to in-frame clones and leaves out a portion. The table includes about 73,000 clones, 80% to 95% detected once. The material was CD4+ or CD8+ T cells sorted from blood, obtained in a trial of the OX40 agonist ivuxolimab. Source of these receptors: an adult with an advanced solid tumor such as melanoma, head and neck, liver or kidney cancer. Both conserved end residues are trimmed from each CDR3.

TRBJ1-3 | TRBV7-2 | ASSGSNSGNTIY
TRBJ2-1 | TRBV19 | ASSISGRARYNEQF
TRBJ2-7 | TRBV7-2 | ASSRQAGAPYEQY
TRBJ2-1 | TRBV29-1 | SVDSGTGGYNEQF
TRBJ2-2 | TRBV5-4 | ASSLLSFVGRIRTGELF
TRBJ2-5 | TRBV27 | ASSPRTGKETQY
TRBJ2-7 | TRBV28 | ASRTGPRYEQY
TRBJ2-7 | TRBV2 | ASRDEQREQY
TRBJ2-5 | TRBV5-4 | ASRPYGGTQY
TRBJ2-3 | TRBV5-1 | ASSSLGSYTDTQY
TRBJ2-7 | TRBV2 | ASSDGLYEQY
TRBJ2-1 | TRBV5-1 | ASSFEAGSYNEQF
TRBJ2-5 | TRBV6-6 | ASSYSGSQETQY
TRBJ1-5 | TRBV18 | ASSPGQPSNQPQH
TRBJ1-5 | TRBV10-3 | AISEGGEYQPQH
TRBJ2-7 | TRBV28 | ASSCDSSGRMCEQY
TRBJ2-5 | TRBV7-3 | ASSSQGTAQETQY
TRBJ2-1 | TRBV6-5 | ASSPPGPYNEQF
TRBJ2-1 | TRBV15 | ATSSIVRLAGYNEQF
TRBJ1-1 | TRBV6-1 | ASSVQGNMRRAF
TRBJ2-3 | TRBV5-4 | ASSSRTSVLDTQY
TRBJ2-3 | TRBV5-1 | ASSLAGVVDTQY
TRBJ2-7 | TRBV30 | ASLRSSYEQY
TRBJ1-2 | TRBV15 | ATSTATGPGYT
TRBJ2-7 | TRBV10-3 | AIRYTGTGNYEQY
TRBJ2-2 | TRBV10-3 | AISGTSLIAGELF
TRBJ2-3 | TRBV19 | ASSRRRATDTQY
TRBJ2-2 | TRBV11-3 | ASSGPGSTGELF
TRBJ2-5 | TRBV6-1 | ASSEVYASGIEETQY
TRBJ2-5 | TRBV7-6 | ASSPDSGRAWETQY
TRBJ2-7 | TRBV15 | ATSRDLYEQY
TRBJ2-6 | TRBV7-3 | ASSFSPGANVLT
TRBJ2-7 | TRBV5-4 | ASSLGGTGYYEQY
TRBJ2-7 | TRBV11-3 | ASSQSGNYEQY
TRBJ1-2 | TRBV5-4 | ASSFGTVNGYT
TRBJ2-2 | TRBV5-4 | ASSPGLAGEAGELF
TRBJ2-2 | TRBV29-1 | SYSGGLNTGELF
TRBJ2-3 | TRBV28 | ASSLETSTDTQY
TRBJ2-5 | TRBV2 | AGNRDLQETQY
TRBJ2-3 | TRBV6-4 | ASSPGHPGGDTQY
TRBJ1-5 | TRBV19 | ASSILPGTGGFNQPQH
TRBJ2-5 | TRBV10-3 | ATSTGTKETQY
TRBJ2-5 | TRBV7-9 | ASSPTGRETQY
TRBJ1-4 | TRBV30 | AWSVALGVVEKLF
TRBJ2-5 | TRBV19 | ASTSTGWETQY
TRBJ2-7 | TRBV7-3 | ASSPSQGGEQY
TRBJ2-3 | TRBV7-2 | ASRHDRDTQY
TRBJ2-5 | TRBV4-3 | ASSRGLAGFGQETQY
TRBJ1-1 | TRBV7-6 | ASSRLTVNTEAF
TRBJ2-6 | TRBV9 | ASSVERVGANVLT